This TCR beta chain was retrieved from a study of shared T cell receptors in the human thymus. Of note for this clone: This same CDR3 is encoded by further DNA sequences in the sample.

Assay: immunoSEQ multiplex PCR; the TCRdb copy retains only in-frame clones and omits some. This sample has more than 300,000 clones, with more than 85% found just once. CDR1 and CDR2 from the germline V gene are SGHAT and FQNNGV. The germline V and J ends were trimmed by 4 bases and 1 base, with 7 bases remaining between them. There are 13 residues in the CDR3. This TCR was recovered from a human donor. V is TRBV11-2 and J is TRBJ1-2, with TRBD1 as a possible D gene (5 bases). Sequencing was performed on thymocytes. DNA of the CDR3: TGTGCCAGCAGCTCGGGGCTTAACTATGGCTACACCTTC. Amino acids: CASSSGLNYGYTF.